The T cell receptor (beta chain) under discussion was sequenced for a study of shared clonotypes between healthy human individuals (dated by TCRdb to 2020 to 2022). Regarding the research as a whole: The cohort comprised two women and a few men aged 18 to 49 years. The study deeply sequenced blood TCR repertoires of five healthy adults to estimate repertoire size and the extent of clonotype sharing between individuals. Different laboratories and diverse techniques were used to prepare libraries and sequence TCR repertoires, to increase sequencing depth and limit assay-specific biases. For each donor, three plates each were used for CD4 naive and CD4 memory, two plates were used for CD8 naive, and one plate was used for CD8 memory. Each donor's leukapheresis produced roughly between roughly 0.85 and 9.5 billion PBMCs.

As regards this clone: The target of this receptor is not known. No much larger clone is present one base from it, and per-base qualities are unavailable.

Summary of the overall study and its limitations: Rarefaction of sorted-subset datasets indicated incomplete sequencing despite the large sequencing depth. Pairwise subsampling led to the expectation that sequencing depth would affect the degree of clonotype sharing among donors. Compared with non-shared clonotypes, clonotypes shared by all four sorted-subset donors had higher generation probabilities. The small number of donors limited the genetic and exposure-history diversity represented. Only blood was sampled, and tissue TCR repertoires likely differ from those in blood. When several donors were compared, the shared fraction of clonotypes was about 5.2% for naive CD4, more than 3% for naive CD8, 2% to 2.5% for memory CD4, and about 0.36% for memory CD8. Naive subsets generally had larger estimated clonotype richness than memory subsets did.

Using the deep immunoSEQ assay, TCR CDR3 regions were amplified from genomic DNA by multiplex PCR. Extracted genomic DNA from each cell subset was distributed evenly across all wells of several immunoSEQ 96-well plates, and each plate was treated as a replicate. Each replicate PCR for sorted subsets received about 180 ng genomic DNA, equal to around 32,000 T cell genomes. Purified libraries were quantified with a Qubit 3.0 fluorometer, sized on a Bioanalyzer 2100, and re-quantified with the KAPA Library Quantification kit. Every immunoSEQ 96-well plate was sequenced on a dedicated single-read 150-cycle Illumina NextSeq 550 flow cell. The study's own analysis went as follows. The immunoSEQ output contained only junctional sequences without quality scores, so filtering could not match that applied to full-length reads. Sequences were annotated with PyIR, a Python wrapper for IgBLAST v1.9, using IMGT germline references to assign V/J genes and CDR3. Reads with weak V/J assignments (E-value above 1e-6), missing CDR3, stop codons, out-of-frame junctions, or ambiguous translated residues were removed. A V3J clonotype was defined by an identical inferred V gene, J gene, and CDR3 amino acid sequence. The percentage overlap between two repertoires was calculated by dividing the number of shared unique clonotypes by the size of the smaller repertoire. RTK rarefaction, the Chao1 estimator, and Recon v2.1 estimates of unobserved clonotypes were used to assess repertoire richness. Generation probabilities for all TCRbeta clonotypes obtained by the gDNA method from four donors were computed using OLGA. As stored in TCRdb, this immuneACCESS dataset retains in-frame rearrangements with V and J assigned. A fraction of the clones does not appear; measured against another copy, unresolved V genes explain less than half of the discrepancy, and the remainder lacks a known reason. V, J and clone size are taken as reported in that table, and D and trimming were inferred from the DNA itself. The sample yields millions of clones; under 95% were counted once. The ten most abundant clones make up 1.5% to 2% of the sample.

CD8 naive samples were CD45RO-negative cells positively selected for CCR7, giving a CD45RA+CCR7+ population that excluded TemRA cells. The donors were healthy, HIV-negative adults who had no recently reported acute infections or vaccinations. Every donor was a Caucasian adult residing in Nashville, Tennessee, USA. Blood was collected by leukapheresis, and PBMCs were isolated by Ficoll-Histopaque density gradient centrifugation and then cryopreserved in liquid nitrogen vapor phase. Analytical flow cytometry was used to check the purity and quantity of every magnetically sorted T cell population. Each sorted fraction had its genomic DNA isolated and then quantified by UV absorbance on a Nanodrop 2000c. In the germline V gene, CDR1 corresponds to SGHDT and CDR2 to YYEEEE. V sheds 3 bases and J sheds 3 bases, leaving 24 bases between their ends. The CDR3 goes from the cysteine to the phenylalanine over 18 residues. The entry retains the CDR3 DNA only, 54 bases that are in frame from base 1.

The receptor chain draws on TRBV5-6 and TRBJ1-1; the D region possibly corresponds to TRBD1 (6 bases align). The clonotype was recovered from a man between 18 and 29 years old in good health. Some clones in this sample may be carry-over from other donors' samples. The sequencing sample was made of naive CD8+ T cells from PBMCs. The meaning of the sample's cell subset or site label: CD45RA+CCR7+. The CDR3 protein is CASSSRLDRVVSDTEAFF. The DNA sequence is as follows: TGTGCCAGCAGCTCAAGGTTGGACAGAGTAGTTTCGGACACTGAAGCTTTCTTT.